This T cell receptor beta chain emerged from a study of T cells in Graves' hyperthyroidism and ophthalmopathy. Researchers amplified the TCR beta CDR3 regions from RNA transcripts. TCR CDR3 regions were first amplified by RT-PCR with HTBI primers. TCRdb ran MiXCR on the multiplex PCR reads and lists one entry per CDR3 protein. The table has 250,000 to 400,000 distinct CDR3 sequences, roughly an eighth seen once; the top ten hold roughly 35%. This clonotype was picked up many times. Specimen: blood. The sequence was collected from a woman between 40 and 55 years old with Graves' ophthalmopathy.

In DNA form, the CDR3 reads TGTGCCATCAGTGACGAAGTAAACACTGAAGCTTTCTTT. Protein sequence: CAISDEVNTEAFF. The V gene is TRBV10-3, the J gene TRBJ1-1; D is unresolved. The CDR3 totals 13 residues. The germline CDR1 and CDR2 sequences are ENHRY and SYGVKD. V was pared by 3 bases and J by 2 bases, with 7 bases between.